This TCR beta chain emerged from a study of control samples from healthy donors and cancer patients. Trimming took 5 bases from V and 9 from J; bases not matched to a gene: 7. The CDR3 loop spans 15 amino acids. Germline V gene data show CDR1 as SNHLY and CDR2 as FYNNEI. The repertoire was sequenced with immunoSEQ multiplex PCR; TCRdb's copy has only in-frame clones and lacks some. Found here are about 150,000 clones, 80% to 95% of them singletons; the top ten hold less than 0.75%. Sequenced: blood. J is TRBJ1-6 and V is TRBV2, with 10 positions matching TRBD1. The source of this sequence is a woman aged 30 to 39 in good health. The CDR3, as DNA: TGTGCCAGCAGTTTAGACAGGGGGCTTGGTTCACCCCTCCACTTT. This gives the protein CASSLDRGLGSPLHF.